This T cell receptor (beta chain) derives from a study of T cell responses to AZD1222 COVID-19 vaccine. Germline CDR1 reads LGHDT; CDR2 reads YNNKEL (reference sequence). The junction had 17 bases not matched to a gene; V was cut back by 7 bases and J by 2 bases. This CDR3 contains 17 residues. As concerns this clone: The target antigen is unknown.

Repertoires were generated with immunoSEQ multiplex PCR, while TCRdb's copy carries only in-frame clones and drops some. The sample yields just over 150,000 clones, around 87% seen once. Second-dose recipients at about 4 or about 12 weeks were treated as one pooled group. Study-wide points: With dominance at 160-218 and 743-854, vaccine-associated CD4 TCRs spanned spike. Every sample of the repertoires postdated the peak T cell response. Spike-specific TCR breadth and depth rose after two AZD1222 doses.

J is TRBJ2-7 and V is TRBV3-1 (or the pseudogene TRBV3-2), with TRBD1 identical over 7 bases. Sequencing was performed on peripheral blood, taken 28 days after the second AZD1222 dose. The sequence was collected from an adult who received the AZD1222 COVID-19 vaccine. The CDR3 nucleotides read TGTGCCAGCACCCGCCGGAAAAAGAAAGGGGGCGCCTACGAGCAGTACTTC. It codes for CASTRRKKKGGAYEQYF.